The rows below give T cell receptor beta chains drawn from one sample of a study of blood T cell repertoires in COVID-19. Produced via immunoSEQ multiplex PCR; TCRdb's table is partial and in-frame only. The data show about 320,000 clones, roughly 90% seen once. Material: PBMCs or T cells enriched from blood (not recorded which). All receptors derive from a man in his 60s who had recovered from COVID-19. The CDR3 runs from the conserved cysteine through the conserved F or W. A D gene is named only where the DNA matches it firmly. A row's size may be missing; if present it is once, few, many or a size class.

D gene	J gene	V gene	clone size	CDR3 DNA	CDR3 protein
.	TRBJ2-1	TRBV5-5	.	TGTGCCAGCAGCTTGGTTCCGGGAGCCTTCTACAATGAGCAGTTCTTC	CASSLVPGAFYNEQFF
.	TRBJ2-7	TRBV19	.	TGTGCCAGTAGGGGAGGGGGAGCTCCCGAGCAGTACTTC	CASRGGGAPEQYF
.	TRBJ1-6	TRBV12-3/TRBV12-4	few	TGTGCCAGCAGTTTTACCTCGGATTCACCCCTCCACTTT	CASSFTSDSPLHF
TRBD2	TRBJ2-1	TRBV10-3	many	TGTGCCATCAGCCTTAGCGGGGGGGCCTACAATGAGCAGTTCTTC	CAISLSGGAYNEQFF
TRBD1	TRBJ1-5	TRBV7-2	.	TGTGCCAGCAGCCCCACGGGACAGGGGGCTTATCAGCCCCAGCATTTT	CASSPTGQGAYQPQHF
.	TRBJ2-1	TRBV7-6	once	TGTGCCAGCAGCCCGAACCCATCTCGGGACAATGAGCAGTTCTTC	CASSPNPSRDNEQFF
.	TRBJ2-1	TRBV11-2	.	TGTGCCAGCAGCTTAGAACAGGGCCTACAAAATGAGCAGTTCTTC	CASSLEQGLQNEQFF
TRBD2	TRBJ2-1	TRBV6-2/TRBV6-3	.	TGTGCCAGCAGTACTAGCGTGGAGCGGCAGTTCTTC	CASSTSVERQFF
TRBD1	TRBJ2-2	TRBV6-5	.	TGTGCCAGCAGTTACGGACAGGGGTGGGAAACCGGGGAGCTGTTTTTT	CASSYGQGWETGELFF
TRBD1	TRBJ1-1	TRBV29-1	.	TGCAGCGTAACAGGGGGCGCTAGGACTGAAGCTTTCTTT	CSVTGGARTEAFF
TRBD1	TRBJ2-1	TRBV12-3/TRBV12-4	.	TGTGCCAGCAGTCCAACCCTGACAGGGGAGCAGTTCTTC	CASSPTLTGEQFF
.	TRBJ1-2	TRBV27	.	TGTGCCAGCAGTAGACAGCAAAACTATGGCTACACCTTC	CASSRQQNYGYTF
.	TRBJ1-3	TRBV7-3	.	TGTGCCAGCAGCTTGGACATTGGAAACACCATATATTTT	CASSLDIGNTIYF
.	TRBJ2-1	TRBV5-1	few	TGCGCCAGCACAGGCCCCTCCTACAATGAGCAGTTCTTC	CASTGPSYNEQFF
TRBD2	TRBJ2-1	TRBV11-1	.	TGTGCCAGCAGCCAAGCTAGCGGGGGTCCGAATGAGCAGTTCTTC	CASSQASGGPNEQFF
.	TRBJ2-5	TRBV28	.	TGTGCCAGTGCCCCCGGGCGGCTCAGGGGAGAGACCCAGTACTTC	CASAPGRLRGETQYF
.	TRBJ1-5	TRBV20-1	.	TGCAGTGCCAGTCCGGGGGGTCAGCCCCAGCATTTT	CSASPGGQPQHF
TRBD1	TRBJ2-1	TRBV30	.	TGTGCCTGGAGTGTTAGTAGAGGGGGCCCCTACAATGAGCAGTTCTTC	CAWSVSRGGPYNEQFF
.	TRBJ2-1	TRBV7-9	.	TGTGCCAGCAGCATCACACACACCAATGAGCAGTTCTTC	CASSITHTNEQFF
TRBD1	TRBJ2-7	TRBV9	.	TGTGCCAGCAGTGGTGGACAGGGCTTGTCCTACGAGCAGTACTTC	CASSGGQGLSYEQYF
TRBD2	TRBJ2-5	TRBV3-1/TRBV3-2	.	TGTGCCAGCCTCTGTCCCGGGACTAGGAAGACCCAGTACTTC	CASLCPGTRKTQYF
.	TRBJ2-3	TRBV7-9	.	TGTGCCAGCAGCTATAGACAGGAATTCACAGATACGCAGTATTTT	CASSYRQEFTDTQYF